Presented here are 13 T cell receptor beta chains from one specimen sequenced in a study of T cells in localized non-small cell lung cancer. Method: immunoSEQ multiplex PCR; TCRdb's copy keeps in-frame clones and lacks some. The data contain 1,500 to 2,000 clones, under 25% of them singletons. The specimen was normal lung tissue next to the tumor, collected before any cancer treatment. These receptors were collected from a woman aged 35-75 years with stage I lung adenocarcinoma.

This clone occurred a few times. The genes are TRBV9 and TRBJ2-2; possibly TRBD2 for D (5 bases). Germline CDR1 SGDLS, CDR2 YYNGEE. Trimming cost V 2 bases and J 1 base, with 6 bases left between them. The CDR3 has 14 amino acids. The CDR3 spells CASSVGGNTGELFF. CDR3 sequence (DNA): TGTGCCAGCAGCGTTGGAGGGAACACCGGGGAGCTGTTTTTT.

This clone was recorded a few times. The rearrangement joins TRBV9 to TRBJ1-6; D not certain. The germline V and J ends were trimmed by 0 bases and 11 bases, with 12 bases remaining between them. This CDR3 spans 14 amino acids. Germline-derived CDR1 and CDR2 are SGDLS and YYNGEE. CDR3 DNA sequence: TGTGCCAGCAGCGTAGTTGCGGACCGGCCACCCCTCCACTTT. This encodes CASSVVADRPPLHF.

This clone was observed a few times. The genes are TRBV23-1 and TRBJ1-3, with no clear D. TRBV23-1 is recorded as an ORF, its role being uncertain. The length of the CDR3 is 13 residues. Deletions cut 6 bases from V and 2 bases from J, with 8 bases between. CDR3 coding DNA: TGCGCCAGCAGCCAAGATCCTGGAAACACCATATATTTT. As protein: CASSQDPGNTIYF.

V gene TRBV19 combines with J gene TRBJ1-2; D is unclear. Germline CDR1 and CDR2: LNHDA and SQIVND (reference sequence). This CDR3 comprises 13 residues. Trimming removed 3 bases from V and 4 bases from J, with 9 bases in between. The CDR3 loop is CASSIAGTYGYTF. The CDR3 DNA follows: TGTGCCAGTAGTATTGCAGGAACCTATGGCTACACCTTC.

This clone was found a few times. The CDR3 DNA sequence: TGTGCCAGCAGTGAAGGGGGATCAGAGAATTCACCCCTCCACTTT. Its translation is CASSEGGSENSPLHF. This sequence joins TRBV6-1 and TRBJ1-6; the D is unclear. The CDR3 is 15 residues long. V lost 1 base and J lost 7, with 11 bases in between. Germline loops: CDR1 MNHNS, CDR2 SASEGT.

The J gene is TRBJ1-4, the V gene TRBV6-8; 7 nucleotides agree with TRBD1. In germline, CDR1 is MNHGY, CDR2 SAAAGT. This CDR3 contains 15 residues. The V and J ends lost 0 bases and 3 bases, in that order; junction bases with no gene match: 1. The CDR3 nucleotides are TGTGCCAGCAGTTACTCCGGGACAGCTAATGAAAAACTGTTTTTT. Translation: CASSYSGTANEKLFF.

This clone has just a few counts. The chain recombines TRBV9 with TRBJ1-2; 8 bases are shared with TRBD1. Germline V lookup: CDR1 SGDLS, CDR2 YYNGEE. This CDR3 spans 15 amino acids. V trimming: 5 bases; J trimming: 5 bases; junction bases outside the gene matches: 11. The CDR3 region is CASSEAAGGAYGYTF. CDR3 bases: TGTGCCAGCAGTGAAGCGGCAGGGGGCGCGTATGGCTACACCTTC. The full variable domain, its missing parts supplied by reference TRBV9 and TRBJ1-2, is DSGVTQTPKHLITATGQRVTLRCSPRSGDLSVYWYQQSLDQGLQFLIQYYNGEERAKGNILERFSAQQFPDLHSELNLSSLELGDSALYFCASSEAAGGAYGYTFGSGTRLTVV.

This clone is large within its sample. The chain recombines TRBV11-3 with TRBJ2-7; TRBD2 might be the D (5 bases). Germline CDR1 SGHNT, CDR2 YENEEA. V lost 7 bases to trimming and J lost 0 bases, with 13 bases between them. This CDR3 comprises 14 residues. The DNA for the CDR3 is TGTGCCAGCACCGATTTAGCGAACTCCTACGAGCAGTACTTC. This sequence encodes CASTDLANSYEQYF.

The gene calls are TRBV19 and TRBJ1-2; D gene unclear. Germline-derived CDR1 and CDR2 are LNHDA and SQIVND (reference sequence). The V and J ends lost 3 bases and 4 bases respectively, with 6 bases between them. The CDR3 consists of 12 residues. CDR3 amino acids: CASSMEPYGYTF. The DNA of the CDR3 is TGTGCCAGTAGTATGGAGCCCTATGGCTACACCTTC.

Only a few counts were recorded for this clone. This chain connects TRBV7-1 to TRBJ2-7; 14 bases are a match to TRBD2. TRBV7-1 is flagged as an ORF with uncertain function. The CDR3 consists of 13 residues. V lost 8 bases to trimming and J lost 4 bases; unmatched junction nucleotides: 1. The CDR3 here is CASGTSGGYEQYF. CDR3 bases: TGTGCCAGCGGGACTAGCGGGGGTTACGAGCAGTACTTC.

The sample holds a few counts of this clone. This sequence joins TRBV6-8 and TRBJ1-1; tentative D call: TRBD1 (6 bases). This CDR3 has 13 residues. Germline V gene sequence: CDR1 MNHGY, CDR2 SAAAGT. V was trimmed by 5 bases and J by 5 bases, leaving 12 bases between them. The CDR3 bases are TGTGCCAGCAGTAACAGGGAAAAGACTGAAGCTTTCTTT. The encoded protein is CASSNREKTEAFF.

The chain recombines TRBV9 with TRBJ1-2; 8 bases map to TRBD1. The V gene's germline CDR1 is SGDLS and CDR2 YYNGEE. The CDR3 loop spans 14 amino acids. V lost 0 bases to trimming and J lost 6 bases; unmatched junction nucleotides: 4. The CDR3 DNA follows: TGTGCCAGCAGCGTAGCGATGACAGGGGATGGCTACACCTTC. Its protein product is CASSVAMTGDGYTF. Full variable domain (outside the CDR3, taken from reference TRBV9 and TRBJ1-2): DSGVTQTPKHLITATGQRVTLRCSPRSGDLSVYWYQQSLDQGLQFLIQYYNGEERAKGNILERFSAQQFPDLHSELNLSSLELGDSALYFCASSVAMTGDGYTFGSGTRLTVV.

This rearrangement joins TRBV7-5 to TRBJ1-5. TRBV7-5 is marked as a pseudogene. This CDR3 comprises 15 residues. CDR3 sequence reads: CASSAKGRGNQPQHF. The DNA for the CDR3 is TGTGCCAGCAGCGCTAAGGGCCGGGGCAATCAGCCCCAGCATTTT.